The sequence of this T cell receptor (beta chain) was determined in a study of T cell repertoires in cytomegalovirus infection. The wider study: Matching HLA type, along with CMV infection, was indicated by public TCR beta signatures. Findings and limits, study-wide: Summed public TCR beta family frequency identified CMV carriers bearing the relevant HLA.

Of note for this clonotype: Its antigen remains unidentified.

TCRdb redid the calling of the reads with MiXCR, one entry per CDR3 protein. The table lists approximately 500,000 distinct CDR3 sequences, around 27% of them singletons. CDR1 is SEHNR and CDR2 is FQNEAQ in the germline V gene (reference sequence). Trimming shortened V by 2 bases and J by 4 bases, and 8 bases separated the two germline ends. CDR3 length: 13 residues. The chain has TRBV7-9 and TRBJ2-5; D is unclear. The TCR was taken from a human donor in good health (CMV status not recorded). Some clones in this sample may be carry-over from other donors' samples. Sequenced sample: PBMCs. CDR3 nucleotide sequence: TGTGCCAGCAGCTTAAACAGTCCAGAGACCCAGTACTTC. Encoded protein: CASSLNSPETQYF.